This TCR beta chain was obtained from a study of blood T cells in healthy people across ages. A second PCR of roughly 7 to 11 cycles used a sample-barcoded 5' primer and a J-beta primer mix. TCRdb called the 5' RACE reads again in MiXCR, with one record for every CDR3 protein. The sample contains fewer than 800,000 distinct CDR3 sequences, 20% to 25% of which appear only once. The CDR3 length is 13 residues. Germline assignment: CDR1 SQVTM and CDR2 ANQGSEA. These data also formed part of another study, on T cells of mothers and their children. From that report: Healthy Caucasian mothers, a few in number, and their six children were the donors. RNA was extracted, and all of it went into cDNA synthesis at roughly 1.5 ug per 15 ul.

This receptor was identified in a boy younger than 18 in good health. The sample taken for sequencing was blood. This rearrangement joins TRBV29-1 to TRBJ2-5; 7 bases are a match to TRBD1. The J call may be faulty, since TRBJ2-7 better matches the DNA end. In DNA form, the CDR3 reads TGCAGCGTTATGAGACAGGGTTTAAGCGAGCAGTACTTC. Translated, it gives CSVMRQGLSEQYF.